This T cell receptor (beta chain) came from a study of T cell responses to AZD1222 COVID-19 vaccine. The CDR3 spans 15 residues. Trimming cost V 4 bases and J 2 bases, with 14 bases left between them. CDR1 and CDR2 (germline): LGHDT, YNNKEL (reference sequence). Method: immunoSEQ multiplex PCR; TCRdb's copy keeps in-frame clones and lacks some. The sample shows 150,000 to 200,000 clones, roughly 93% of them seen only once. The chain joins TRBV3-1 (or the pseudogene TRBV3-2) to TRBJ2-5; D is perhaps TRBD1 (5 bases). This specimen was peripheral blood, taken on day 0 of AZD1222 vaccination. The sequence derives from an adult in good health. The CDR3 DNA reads TGTGCCAGCAGCCCAGATTGGGGCGAACAAGAGACCCAGTACTTC. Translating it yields CASSPDWGEQETQYF.